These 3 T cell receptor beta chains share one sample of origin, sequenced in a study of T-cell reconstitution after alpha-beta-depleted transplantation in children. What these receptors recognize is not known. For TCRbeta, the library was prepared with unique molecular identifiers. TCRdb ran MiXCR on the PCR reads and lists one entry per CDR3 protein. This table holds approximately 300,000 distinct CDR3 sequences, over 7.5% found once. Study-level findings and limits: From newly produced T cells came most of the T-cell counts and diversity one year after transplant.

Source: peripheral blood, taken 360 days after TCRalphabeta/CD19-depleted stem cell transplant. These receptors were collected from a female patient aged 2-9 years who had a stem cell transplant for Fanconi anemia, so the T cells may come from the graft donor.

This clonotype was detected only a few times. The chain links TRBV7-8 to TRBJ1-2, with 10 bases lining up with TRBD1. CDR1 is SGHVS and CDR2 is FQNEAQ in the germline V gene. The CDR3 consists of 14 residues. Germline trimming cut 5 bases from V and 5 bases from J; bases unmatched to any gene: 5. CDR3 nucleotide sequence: TGTGCCAGCAGCCGACGACAGGGGGCGTATGGCTACACCTTC. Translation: CASSRRQGAYGYTF. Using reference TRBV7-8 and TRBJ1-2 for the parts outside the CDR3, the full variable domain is GAGVSQSPRYKVAKRGQDVALRCDPISGHVSLFWYQQALGQGPEFLTYFQNEAQLDKSGLPSDRFFAERPEGSVSTLKIQRTQQEDSAVYLCASSRRQGAYGYTFGSGTRLTVV.

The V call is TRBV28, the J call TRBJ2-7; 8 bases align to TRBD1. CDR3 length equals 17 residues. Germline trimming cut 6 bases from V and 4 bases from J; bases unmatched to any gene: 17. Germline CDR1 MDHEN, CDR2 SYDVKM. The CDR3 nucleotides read TGTGCCAGCAGCCCCCAGAAGCCCGGGACAGGTCTTTACGAGCAGTACTTC. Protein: CASSPQKPGTGLYEQYF.

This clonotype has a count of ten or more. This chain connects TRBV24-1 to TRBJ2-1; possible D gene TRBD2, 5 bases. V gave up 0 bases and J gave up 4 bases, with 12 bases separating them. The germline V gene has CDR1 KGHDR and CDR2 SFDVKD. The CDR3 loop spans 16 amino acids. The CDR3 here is CATSDLTSGEYNEQFF. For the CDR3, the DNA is TGTGCCACCAGTGATTTGACCAGCGGAGAATACAATGAGCAGTTCTTC.